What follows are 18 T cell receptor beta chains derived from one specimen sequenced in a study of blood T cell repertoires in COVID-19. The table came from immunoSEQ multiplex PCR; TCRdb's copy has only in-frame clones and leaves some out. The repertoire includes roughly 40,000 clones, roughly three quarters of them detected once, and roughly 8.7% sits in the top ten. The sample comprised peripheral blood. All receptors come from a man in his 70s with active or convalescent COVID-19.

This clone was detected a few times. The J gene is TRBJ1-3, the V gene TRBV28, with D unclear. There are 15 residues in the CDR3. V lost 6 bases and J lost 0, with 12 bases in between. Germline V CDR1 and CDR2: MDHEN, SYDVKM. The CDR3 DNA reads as TGTGCCAGCAGCCCCTATTTCGGCTCTGGAAACACCATATATTTT. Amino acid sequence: CASSPYFGSGNTIYF. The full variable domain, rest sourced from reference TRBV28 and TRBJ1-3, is DVKVTQSSRYLVKRTGEKVFLECVQDMDHENMFWYRQDPGLGLRLIYFSYDVKMKEKGDIPEGYSVSREKKERFSLILESASTNQTSMYLCASSPYFGSGNTIYFGEGSWLTVV.

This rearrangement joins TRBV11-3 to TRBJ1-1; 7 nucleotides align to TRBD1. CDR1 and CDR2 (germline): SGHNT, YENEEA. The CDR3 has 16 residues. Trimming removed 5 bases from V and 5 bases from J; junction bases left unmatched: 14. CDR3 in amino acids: CASSPQGEAARTEAFF. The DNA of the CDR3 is TGTGCCAGCAGCCCCCAGGGGGAGGCGGCTAGGACTGAAGCTTTCTTT.

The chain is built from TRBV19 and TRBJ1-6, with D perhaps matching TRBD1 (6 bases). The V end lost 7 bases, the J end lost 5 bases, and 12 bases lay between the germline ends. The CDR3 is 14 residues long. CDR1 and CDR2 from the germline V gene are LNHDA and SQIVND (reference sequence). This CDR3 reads CASTWTVDNSPLHF. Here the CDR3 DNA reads TGTGCCAGTACCTGGACAGTGGATAATTCACCCCTCCACTTT.

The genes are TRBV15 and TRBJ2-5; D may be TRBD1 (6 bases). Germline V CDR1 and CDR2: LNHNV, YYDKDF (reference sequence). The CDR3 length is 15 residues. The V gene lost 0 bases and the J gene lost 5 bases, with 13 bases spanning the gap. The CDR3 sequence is CATSRERGHRETQYF. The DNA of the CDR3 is TGTGCCACCAGCAGAGAAAGGGGACACCGGGAGACCCAGTACTTC.

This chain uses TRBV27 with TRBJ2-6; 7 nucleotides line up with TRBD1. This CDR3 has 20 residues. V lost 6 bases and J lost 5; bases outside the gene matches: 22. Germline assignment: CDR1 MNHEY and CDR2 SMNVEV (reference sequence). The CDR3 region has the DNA TGTGCCAGCAGAAGACAGGGAGAGGGGTCTCTTATTTCTTGGGCCAACGTCCTGACTTTC. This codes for CASRRQGEGSLISWANVLTF. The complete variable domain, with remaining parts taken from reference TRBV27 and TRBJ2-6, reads EAQVTQNPRYLITVTGKKLTVTCSQNMNHEYMSWYRQDPGLGLRQIYYSMNVEVTDKGDVPEGYKVSRKEKRNFPLILESPSPNQTSLYFCASRRQGEGSLISWANVLTFGAGSRLTVL.

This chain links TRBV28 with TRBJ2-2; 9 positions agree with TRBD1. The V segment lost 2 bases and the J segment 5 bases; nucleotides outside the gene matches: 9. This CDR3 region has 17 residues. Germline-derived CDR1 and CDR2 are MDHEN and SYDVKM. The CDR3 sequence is CASSLHFRTGATGELFF. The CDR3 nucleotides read TGTGCCAGCAGTTTACATTTCAGGACAGGGGCAACCGGGGAGCTGTTTTTT.

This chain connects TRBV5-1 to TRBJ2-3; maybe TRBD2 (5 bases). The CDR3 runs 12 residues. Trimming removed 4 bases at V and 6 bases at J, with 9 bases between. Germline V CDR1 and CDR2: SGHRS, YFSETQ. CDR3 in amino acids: CASSPRGDTQYF. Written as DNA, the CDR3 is TGCGCCAGCAGCCCCCGCGGGGATACGCAGTATTTT.

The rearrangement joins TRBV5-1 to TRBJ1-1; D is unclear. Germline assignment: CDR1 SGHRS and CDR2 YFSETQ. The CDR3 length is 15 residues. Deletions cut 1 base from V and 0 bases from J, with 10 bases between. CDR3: CASSLLAGVNTEAFF. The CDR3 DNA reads TGCGCCAGCAGCTTGCTGGCGGGTGTGAACACTGAAGCTTTCTTT.

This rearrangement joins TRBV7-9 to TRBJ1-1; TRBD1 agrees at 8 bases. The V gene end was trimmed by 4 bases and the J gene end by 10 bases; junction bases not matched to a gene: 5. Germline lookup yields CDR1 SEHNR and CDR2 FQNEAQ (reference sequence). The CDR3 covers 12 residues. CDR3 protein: CASSSPGTGAFF. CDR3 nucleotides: TGTGCCAGCAGCTCCCCCGGGACAGGAGCTTTCTTT.

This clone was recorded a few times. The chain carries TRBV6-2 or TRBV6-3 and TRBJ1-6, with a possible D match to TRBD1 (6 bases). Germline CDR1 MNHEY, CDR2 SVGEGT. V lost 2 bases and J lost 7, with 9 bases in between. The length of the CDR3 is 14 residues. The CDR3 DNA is TGTGCCAGCAGTTACGCGGACAGAAATTCACCCCTCCACTTT. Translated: CASSYADRNSPLHF.

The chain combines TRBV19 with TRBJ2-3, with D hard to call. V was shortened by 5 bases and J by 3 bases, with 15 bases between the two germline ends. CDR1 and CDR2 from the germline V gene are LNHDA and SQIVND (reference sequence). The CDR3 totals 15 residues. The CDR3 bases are TGTGCCAGTAGTTCAACTCATGGGCCAACAGATACGCAGTATTTT. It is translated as CASSSTHGPTDTQYF.

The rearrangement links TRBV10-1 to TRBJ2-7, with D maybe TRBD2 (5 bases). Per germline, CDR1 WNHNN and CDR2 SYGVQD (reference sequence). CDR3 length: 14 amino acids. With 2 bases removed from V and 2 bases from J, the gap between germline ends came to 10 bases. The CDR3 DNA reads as TGCGCCAGCAGTGAGGGTCGAGGGACCTACGAGCAGTACTTC. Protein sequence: CASSEGRGTYEQYF.

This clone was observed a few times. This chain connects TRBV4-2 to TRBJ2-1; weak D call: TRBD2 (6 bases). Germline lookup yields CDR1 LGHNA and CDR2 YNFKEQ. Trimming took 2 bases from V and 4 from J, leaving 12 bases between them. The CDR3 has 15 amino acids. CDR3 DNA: TGTGCCAGCAGCCAAACGGCGGGGCAATACAATGAGCAGTTCTTC. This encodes CASSQTAGQYNEQFF.

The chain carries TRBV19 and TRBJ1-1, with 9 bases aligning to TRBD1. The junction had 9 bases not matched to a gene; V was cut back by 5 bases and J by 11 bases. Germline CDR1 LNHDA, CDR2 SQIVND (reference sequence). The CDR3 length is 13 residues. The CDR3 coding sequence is TGTGCCAGTAGTCTAAGACAGGGGGGATTGGCTTTCTTT. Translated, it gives CASSLRQGGLAFF.

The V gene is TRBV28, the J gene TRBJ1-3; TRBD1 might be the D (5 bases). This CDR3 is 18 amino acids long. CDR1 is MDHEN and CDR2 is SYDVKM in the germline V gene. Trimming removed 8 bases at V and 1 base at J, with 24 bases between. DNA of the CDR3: TGTGCCAGCGAATACCAGTCATGGGGCGCCGGGTCTGGAAACACCATATATTTT. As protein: CASEYQSWGAGSGNTIYF.

This CDR3 is CASSQGTGLNTEAFF. The CDR3, as DNA: TGTGCCAGCAGTCAAGGGACAGGCCTGAACACTGAAGCTTTCTTT. The genes are TRBV6-2 or TRBV6-3 and TRBJ1-1; 8 bases line up with TRBD1. V trimming: 5 bases; J trimming: 0 bases; junction bases outside the gene matches: 5. Germline loops: CDR1 MNHEY, CDR2 SVGEGT. This CDR3 contains 15 residues.

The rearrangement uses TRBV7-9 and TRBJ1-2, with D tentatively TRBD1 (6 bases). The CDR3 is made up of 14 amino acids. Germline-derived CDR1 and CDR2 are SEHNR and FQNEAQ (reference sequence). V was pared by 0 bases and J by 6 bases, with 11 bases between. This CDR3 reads CASSLARGADGYTF. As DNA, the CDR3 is TGTGCCAGCAGCTTAGCACGGGGGGCTGATGGCTACACCTTC.

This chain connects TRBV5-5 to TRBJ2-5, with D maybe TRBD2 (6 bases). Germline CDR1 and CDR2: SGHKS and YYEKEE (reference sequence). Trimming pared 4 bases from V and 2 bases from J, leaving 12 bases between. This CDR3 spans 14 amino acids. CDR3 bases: TGTGCCAGCAGCCGAGGAGGGTGGCAAGAGACCCAGTACTTC. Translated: CASSRGGWQETQYF. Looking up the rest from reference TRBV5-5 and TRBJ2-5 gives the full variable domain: DAGVTQSPTHLIKTRGQQVTLRCSPISGHKSVSWYQQVLGQGPQFIFQYYEKEERGRGNFPDRFSARQFPNYSSELNVNALLLGDSALYLCASSRGGWQETQYFGPGTRLLVL.